The 9 T cell receptor beta chains below come from one sample, sequenced in a study of blood T cells in healthy people across ages. A second PCR of about 7 to 12 cycles used a sample-barcoded 5' primer and a J-beta primer mix. TCRdb analysed the 5' RACE reads with MiXCR anew, one entry per CDR3 protein. Of approximately 730,000 distinct CDR3 sequences in the sample, about 53% were seen once. The sequencing sample was made of blood. These receptors all stem from a man aged 80 or over in good health.

The chain recombines TRBV12-3 or TRBV12-4 with TRBJ2-3; no clear D. This CDR3 region has 14 residues. V was pared by 3 bases and J by 14 bases, with 21 bases between. CDR3 loop: CASSFPRLHRYAYF. The CDR3 DNA follows: TGTGCCAGCAGTTTCCCCAGACTGCACAGATACGCGTATTTT.

The V gene is TRBV11-3, the J gene TRBJ2-5; no clear D. CDR3 size: 13 residues. V shed 1 base and J shed 5 bases, with 8 bases lying between them. The germline V gene has CDR1 SGHNT and CDR2 YENEEA. The CDR3 here is CASSLGHLETQYF. The DNA for the CDR3 is TGTGCCAGCAGCTTAGGGCATCTGGAGACCCAGTACTTC.

This chain joins TRBV11-2 and TRBJ2-7; weak D call: TRBD2 (5 bases). This CDR3 is built from 15 residues. Trimming stripped 5 bases from V and 0 bases from J, with 14 bases between. The germline CDR1 and CDR2 sequences are SGHAT and FQNNGV. CDR3 in DNA: TGTGCCAGCAGCCGGGAAGCGGCCTACTCCTACGAGCAGTACTTC. It specifies CASSREAAYSYEQYF.

This chain uses TRBV27 with TRBJ1-5, with D possibly being TRBD1 (6 bases). V shed 10 bases and J shed 3 bases, with 13 bases lying between them. The CDR3 consists of 13 residues. Germline CDR1 and CDR2: MNHEY and SMNVEV (reference sequence). The CDR3 region has the DNA TGTGCCAAGCAGGGGAATTACAATCAGCCCCAGCATTTT. It translates to CAKQGNYNQPQHF.

The chain is built from TRBV6-1 and TRBJ2-1; 10 nucleotides agree with TRBD2. J was trimmed by 9 bases and V by 3 bases; bases with no gene match: 8. The CDR3 covers 15 residues. The germline gives CDR1 MNHNS, CDR2 SASEGT. CDR3 coding DNA: TGTGCCAGCAGTGACTTGGTAGCGGGAGGTGGTGAGCAGTTCTTC. Its translation: CASSDLVAGGGEQFF.

The V gene is TRBV20-1, the J gene TRBJ2-3; no reliable D call. CDR1 and CDR2 from the germline V gene are DFQATT and SNEGSKA (reference sequence). This CDR3 comprises 13 residues. The germline V and J ends were trimmed by 3 bases and 4 bases, with 11 bases remaining between them. The CDR3 spells CSASDCEADTQYF. CDR3 nucleotides: TGCAGTGCTAGCGACTGTGAGGCAGATACGCAGTATTTT.

Only a few counts were recorded for this clonotype. V and J are TRBV20-1 and TRBJ2-1; D is perhaps TRBD2 (6 bases). This CDR3 region has 15 residues. Germline V lookup: CDR1 DFQATT, CDR2 SNEGSKA (reference sequence). The V end was cut by 0 bases, the J end by 5 bases, with 14 bases between. The CDR3 bases are TGCAGTGCTAGAGATCCGGAGACTAGTAACAATGAGCAGTTCTTC. This codes for CSARDPETSNNEQFF.

The chain recombines TRBV20-1 with TRBJ2-5; D perhaps matches TRBD1 (5 bases). The CDR3 length is 15 residues. Germline V lookup: CDR1 DFQATT, CDR2 SNEGSKA (reference sequence). V was pared by 0 bases and J by 5 bases, with 16 bases between. CDR3 residues: CSARDSGASRETQYF. In DNA form, the CDR3 reads TGCAGTGCTAGAGATAGTGGGGCTTCAAGGGAGACCCAGTACTTC.

CDR3 sequence (DNA): TGTGCCAGCAGCCCACACCGGACAGGTCGGCCAGAGACCCAGTACTTC. Protein product: CASSPHRTGRPETQYF. The chain links TRBV7-2 to TRBJ2-5, with TRBD1 matching 7 bases. Per the germline V gene, CDR1 is SGHTA and CDR2 is FQGNSA. CDR3 length: 16 amino acids. The J segment lost 4 bases and the V segment lost 5 bases, leaving 13 bases of the junction unmatched.